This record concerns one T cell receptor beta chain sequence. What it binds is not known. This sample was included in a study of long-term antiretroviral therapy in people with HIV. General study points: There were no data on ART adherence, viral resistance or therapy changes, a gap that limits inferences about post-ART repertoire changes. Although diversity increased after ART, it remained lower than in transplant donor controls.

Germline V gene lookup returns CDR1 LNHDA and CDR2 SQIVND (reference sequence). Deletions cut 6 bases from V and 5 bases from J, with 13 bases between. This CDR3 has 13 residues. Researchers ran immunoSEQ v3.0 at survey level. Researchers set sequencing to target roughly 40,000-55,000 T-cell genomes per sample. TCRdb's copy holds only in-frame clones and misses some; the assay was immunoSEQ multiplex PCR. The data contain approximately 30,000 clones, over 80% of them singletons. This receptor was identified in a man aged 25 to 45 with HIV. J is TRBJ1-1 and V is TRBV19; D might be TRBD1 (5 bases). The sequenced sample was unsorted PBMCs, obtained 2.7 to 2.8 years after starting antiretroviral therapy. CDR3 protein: CASRRGWGTEAFF. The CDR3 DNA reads TGTGCCAGTAGGCGGGGTTGGGGGACTGAAGCTTTCTTT.